Here is one T cell receptor (beta chain) with its context. Its antigen is unidentified. This sample was taken from a study of cytomegalovirus exposure and HLA in healthy donors. General study results and limits: Sequences of the TCR beta chain were said to predict the HLA-A and HLA-B alleles of most subjects accurately.

V was cut by 1 base and J by 4 bases, with 15 bases left in between. The CDR3 runs to 16 residues. Germline lookup yields CDR1 LNHNV and CDR2 YYDKDF (reference sequence). Among the donors, all were healthy bone marrow donors. With 60 Vbeta and 13 Jbeta primers, the PCR was carried out. Method: immunoSEQ multiplex PCR; TCRdb's copy keeps in-frame clones and lacks some. In the table there are some 140,000 clones, 70% to 80% of which are singletons. Sequenced material: PBMCs. The TCR was taken from a man aged 30 to 45 in good health and CMV-seropositive. This chain connects TRBV15 to TRBJ2-3; D is perhaps TRBD2 (6 bases). CDR3 sequence (DNA): TGTGCCACCAGCAGAGTGGGTGGAGGGTCCGCAGATACGCAGTATTTT. Translating gives CATSRVGGGSADTQYF.